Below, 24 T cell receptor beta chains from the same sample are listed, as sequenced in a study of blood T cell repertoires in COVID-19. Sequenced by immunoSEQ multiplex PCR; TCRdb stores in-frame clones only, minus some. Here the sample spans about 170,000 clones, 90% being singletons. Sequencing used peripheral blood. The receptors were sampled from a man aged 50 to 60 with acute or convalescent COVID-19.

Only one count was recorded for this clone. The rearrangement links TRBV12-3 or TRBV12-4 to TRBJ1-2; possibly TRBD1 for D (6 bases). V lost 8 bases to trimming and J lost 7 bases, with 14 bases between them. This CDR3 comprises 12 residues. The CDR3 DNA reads TGTGCCAGCTTTGAGGGGGTAGGTGGCTACACCTTC. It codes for CASFEGVGGYTF.

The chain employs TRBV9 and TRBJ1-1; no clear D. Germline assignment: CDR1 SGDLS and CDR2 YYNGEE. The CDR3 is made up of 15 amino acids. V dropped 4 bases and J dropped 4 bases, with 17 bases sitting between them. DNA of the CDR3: TGTGCCAGCAGCACAAATCCCAACCGGGGCACTGAAGCTTTCTTT. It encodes CASSTNPNRGTEAFF.

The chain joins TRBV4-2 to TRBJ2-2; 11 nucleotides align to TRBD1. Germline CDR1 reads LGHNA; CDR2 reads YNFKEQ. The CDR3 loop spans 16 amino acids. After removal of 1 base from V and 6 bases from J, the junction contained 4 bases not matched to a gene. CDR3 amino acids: CASSQADRGLAGELFF. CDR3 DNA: TGTGCCAGCAGCCAAGCGGACAGGGGGCTCGCCGGGGAGCTGTTTTTT.

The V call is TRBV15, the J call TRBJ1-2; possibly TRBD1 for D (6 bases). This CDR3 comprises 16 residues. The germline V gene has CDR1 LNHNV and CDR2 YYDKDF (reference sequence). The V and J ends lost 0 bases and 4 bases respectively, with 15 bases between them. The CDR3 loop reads CATSRDPGQHTYGYTF. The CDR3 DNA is TGTGCCACCAGCAGAGATCCGGGACAACATACCTATGGCTACACCTTC.

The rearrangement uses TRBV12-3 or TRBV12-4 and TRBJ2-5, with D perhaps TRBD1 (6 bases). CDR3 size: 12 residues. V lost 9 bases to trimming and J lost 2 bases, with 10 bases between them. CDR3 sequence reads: CASGGRQETQYF. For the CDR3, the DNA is TGTGCCAGTGGGGGCCGGCAAGAGACCCAGTACTTC.

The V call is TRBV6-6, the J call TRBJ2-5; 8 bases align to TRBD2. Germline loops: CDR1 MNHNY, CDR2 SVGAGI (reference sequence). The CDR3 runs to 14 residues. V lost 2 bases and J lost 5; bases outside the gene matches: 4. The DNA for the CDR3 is TGTGCCAGCAGTTACCGGGGGGGCCGGGAGACCCAGTACTTC. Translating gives CASSYRGGRETQYF.

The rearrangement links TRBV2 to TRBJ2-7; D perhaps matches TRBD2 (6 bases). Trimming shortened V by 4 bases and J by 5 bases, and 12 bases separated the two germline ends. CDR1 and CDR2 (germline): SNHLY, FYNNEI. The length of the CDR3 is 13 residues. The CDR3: CASSAGLIHEQYF. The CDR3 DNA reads TGTGCCAGCAGTGCGGGACTTATCCACGAGCAGTACTTC.

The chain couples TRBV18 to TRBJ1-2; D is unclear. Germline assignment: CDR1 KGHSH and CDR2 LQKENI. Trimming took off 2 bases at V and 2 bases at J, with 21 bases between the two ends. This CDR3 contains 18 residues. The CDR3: CASSPNPTGETRNYGYTF. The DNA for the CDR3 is TGTGCCAGCTCACCAAATCCGACCGGCGAGACACGAAACTATGGCTACACCTTC.

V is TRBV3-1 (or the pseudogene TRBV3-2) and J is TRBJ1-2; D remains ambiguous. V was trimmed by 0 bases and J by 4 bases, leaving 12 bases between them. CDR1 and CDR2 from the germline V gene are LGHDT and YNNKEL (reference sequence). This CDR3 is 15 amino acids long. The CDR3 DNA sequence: TGTGCCAGCAGCCAAGAGGCCAGGTTGGGCTATGGCTACACCTTC. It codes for CASSQEARLGYGYTF.

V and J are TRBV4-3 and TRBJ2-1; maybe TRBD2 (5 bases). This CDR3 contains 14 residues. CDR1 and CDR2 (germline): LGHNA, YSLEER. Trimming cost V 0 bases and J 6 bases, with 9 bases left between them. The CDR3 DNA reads TGCGCCAGCAGCCAAGATCCCGGGATCAATGAGCAGTTCTTC. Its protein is CASSQDPGINEQFF.

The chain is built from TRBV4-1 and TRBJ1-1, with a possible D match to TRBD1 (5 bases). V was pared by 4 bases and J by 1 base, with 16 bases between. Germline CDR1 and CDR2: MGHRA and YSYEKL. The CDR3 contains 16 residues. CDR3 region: CASSLRPQGQNTEAFF. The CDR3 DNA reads TGCGCCAGCAGCCTCCGTCCCCAGGGCCAGAACACTGAAGCTTTCTTT.

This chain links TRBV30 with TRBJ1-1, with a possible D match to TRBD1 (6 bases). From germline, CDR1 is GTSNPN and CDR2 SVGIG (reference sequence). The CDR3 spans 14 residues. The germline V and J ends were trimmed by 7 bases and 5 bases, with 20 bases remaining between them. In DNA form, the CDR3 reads TGTGCCTCACCGGACAGTTGGAGAAAGACTGAAGCTTTCTTT. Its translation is CASPDSWRKTEAFF.

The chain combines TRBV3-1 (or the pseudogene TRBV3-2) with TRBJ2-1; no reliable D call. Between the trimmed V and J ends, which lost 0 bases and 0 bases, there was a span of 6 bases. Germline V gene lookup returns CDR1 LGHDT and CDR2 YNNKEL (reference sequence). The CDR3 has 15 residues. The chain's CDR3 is CASSQDSHSYNEQFF. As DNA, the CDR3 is TGTGCCAGCAGCCAAGATTCACACTCCTACAATGAGCAGTTCTTC.

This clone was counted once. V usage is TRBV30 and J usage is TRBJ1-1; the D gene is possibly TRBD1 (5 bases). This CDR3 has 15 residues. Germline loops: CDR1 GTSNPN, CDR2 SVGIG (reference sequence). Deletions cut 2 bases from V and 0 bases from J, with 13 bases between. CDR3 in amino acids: CAWSPPDRLNTEAFF. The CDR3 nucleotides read TGTGCCTGGAGTCCACCAGACAGACTGAACACTGAAGCTTTCTTT.

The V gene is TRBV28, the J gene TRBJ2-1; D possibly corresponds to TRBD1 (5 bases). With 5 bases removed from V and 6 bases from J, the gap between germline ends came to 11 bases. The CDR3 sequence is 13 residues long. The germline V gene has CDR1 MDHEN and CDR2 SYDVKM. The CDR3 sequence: CASSRQSPNEQFF. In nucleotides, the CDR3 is TGTGCCAGCAGTCGACAGTCCCCCAATGAGCAGTTCTTC.

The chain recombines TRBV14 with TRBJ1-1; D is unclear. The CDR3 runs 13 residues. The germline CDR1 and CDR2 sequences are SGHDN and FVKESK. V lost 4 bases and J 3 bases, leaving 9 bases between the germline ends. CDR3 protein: CASSPSLDTEAFF. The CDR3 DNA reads TGTGCCAGCAGCCCGAGTCTGGACACTGAAGCTTTCTTT.

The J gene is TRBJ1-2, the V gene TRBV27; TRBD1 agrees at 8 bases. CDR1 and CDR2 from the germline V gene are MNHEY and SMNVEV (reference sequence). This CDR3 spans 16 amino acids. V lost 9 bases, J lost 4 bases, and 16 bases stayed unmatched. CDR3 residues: CASSPRDRGILYGYTF. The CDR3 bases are TGTGCCAGTTCCCCGAGAGACAGGGGAATTCTCTATGGCTACACCTTC.

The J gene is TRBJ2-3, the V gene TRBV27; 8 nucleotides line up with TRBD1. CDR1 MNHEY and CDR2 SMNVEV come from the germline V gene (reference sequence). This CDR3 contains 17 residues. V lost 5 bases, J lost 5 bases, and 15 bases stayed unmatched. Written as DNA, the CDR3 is TGTGCCAGCAGTCCCATGGGCAGGGGGCGAGTGGAAGATACGCAGTATTTT. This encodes CASSPMGRGRVEDTQYF.

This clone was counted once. CDR3 DNA sequence: TGCGCCAGCAGCCAAGAGGCAGGGGGCTCTGGAAACACCATATATTTT. It translates to CASSQEAGGSGNTIYF. The chain recombines TRBV4-3 with TRBJ1-3; 7 bases are a match to TRBD1. J gave up 0 bases and V 0 bases, and 2 bases lay outside the gene matches. CDR1 and CDR2 (germline): LGHNA, YSLEER. CDR3 size: 16 residues.

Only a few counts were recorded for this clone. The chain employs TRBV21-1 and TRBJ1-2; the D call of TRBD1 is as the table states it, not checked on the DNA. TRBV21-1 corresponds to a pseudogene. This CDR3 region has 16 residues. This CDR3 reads CASSRGQGDVGYGYTF. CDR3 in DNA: TGTGCCAGCAGCAGGGGACAGGGGGATGTAGGGTATGGCTACACCTTC.

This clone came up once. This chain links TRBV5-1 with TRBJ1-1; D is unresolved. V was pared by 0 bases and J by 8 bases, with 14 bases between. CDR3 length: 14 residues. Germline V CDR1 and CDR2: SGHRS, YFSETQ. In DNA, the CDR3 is TGCGCCAGCAGCTTGGCCGGTTCTGCGATAGAAGCTTTCTTT. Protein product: CASSLAGSAIEAFF.

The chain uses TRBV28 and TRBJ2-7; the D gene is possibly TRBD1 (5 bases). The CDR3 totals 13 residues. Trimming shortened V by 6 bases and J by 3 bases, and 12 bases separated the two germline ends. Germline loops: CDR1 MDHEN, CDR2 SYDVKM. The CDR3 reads CASRTDKHYEQYF. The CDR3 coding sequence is TGTGCCAGCAGAACGGACAAGCACTACGAGCAGTACTTC.

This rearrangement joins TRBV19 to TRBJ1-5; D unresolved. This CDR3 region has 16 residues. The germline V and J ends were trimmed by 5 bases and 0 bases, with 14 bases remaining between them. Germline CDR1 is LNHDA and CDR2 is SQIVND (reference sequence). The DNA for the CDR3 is TGTGCCAGTAGTCCAATCCGGGAGAATAGCAATCAGCCCCAGCATTTT. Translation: CASSPIRENSNQPQHF. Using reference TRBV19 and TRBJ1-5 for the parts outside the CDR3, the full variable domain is DGGITQSPKYLFRKEGQNVTLSCEQNLNHDAMYWYRQDPGQGLRLIYYSQIVNDFQKGDIAEGYSVSREKKESFPLTVTSAQKNPTAFYLCASSPIRENSNQPQHFGDGTRLSIL.

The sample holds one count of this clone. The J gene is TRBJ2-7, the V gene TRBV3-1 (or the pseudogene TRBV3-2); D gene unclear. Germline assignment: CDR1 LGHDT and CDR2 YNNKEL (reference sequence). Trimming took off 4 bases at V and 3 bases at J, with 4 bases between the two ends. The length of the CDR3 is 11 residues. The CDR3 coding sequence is TGTGCCAGCAGCCTAAACTACGAGCAGTACTTC. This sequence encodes CASSLNYEQYF.